This T cell receptor beta chain emerged from a study of regulatory T cells in long-lasting Graves disease. The ends lost 1 base at V and 3 bases at J; junction bases unmatched: 6. The CDR3 has 16 amino acids. In germline, CDR1 is SEHNR, CDR2 FQNEAQ (reference sequence). As for time point: newly diagnosed GD, antithyroid drugs for less than 3 months. The TCR library was made from RNA that had been extracted from PBMCs in TRIzol. This clonotype came up many times. The antigen remains unidentified. Construction of the TCR beta libraries employed iRepertoire HTBI primers in conjunction with Arm-PCR of CDR3 regions. TCRdb redid the calling of the multiplex PCR reads with MiXCR, one entry per CDR3 protein. The sample holds around 470,000 distinct CDR3 sequences, approximately 14% seen once. Findings and caveats of the study: Blood alone, not thyroid tissue, was studied.

These data also featured in a second study, about T cells in Graves' hyperthyroidism and ophthalmopathy. From that study: The TCR CDR3 first-round RT-PCR relied on the HTBI primer set.

This TCR came from a woman aged 45-60 years with Graves disease. The sample was peripheral blood mononuclear cells (PBMCs), taken at new diagnosis, from a patient treated with antithyroid drugs. J is TRBJ2-1 and V is TRBV7-9; 7 positions agree with TRBD1. The CDR3 sequence is CASSLDETGFYNEQFF. The CDR3 nucleotides are TGTGCCAGCAGCTTAGATGAGACAGGGTTCTACAATGAGCAGTTCTTC.